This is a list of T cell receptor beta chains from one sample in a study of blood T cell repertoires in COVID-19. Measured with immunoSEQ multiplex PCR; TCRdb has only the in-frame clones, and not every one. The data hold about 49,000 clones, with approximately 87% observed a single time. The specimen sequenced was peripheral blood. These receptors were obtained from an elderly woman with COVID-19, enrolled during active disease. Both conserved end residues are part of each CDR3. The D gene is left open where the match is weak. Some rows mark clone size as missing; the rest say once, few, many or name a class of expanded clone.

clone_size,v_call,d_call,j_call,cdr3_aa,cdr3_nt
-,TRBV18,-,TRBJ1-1,CASSPDMNTEAFF,TGTGCCAGCTCACCCGACATGAACACTGAAGCTTTCTTT
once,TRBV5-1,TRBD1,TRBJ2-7,CASSQGQASSYEQYF,TGCGCCAGCAGCCAGGGACAGGCAAGCTCCTACGAGCAGTACTTC
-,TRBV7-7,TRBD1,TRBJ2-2,CASSLTGGNTGELFF,TGTGCTAGCAGCTTGACAGGGGGCAACACCGGGGAGCTGTTTTTT
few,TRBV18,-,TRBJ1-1,CASSPPPRGAEAFF,TGTGCCAGCTCACCACCCCCCCGGGGAGCTGAAGCTTTCTTT
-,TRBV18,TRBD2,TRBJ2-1,CASSPGLAEEQFF,TGTGCCAGCTCACCGGGACTAGCGGAAGAGCAGTTCTTC
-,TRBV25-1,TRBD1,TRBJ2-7,CATMGTGRAYEQYF,TGTGCCACCATGGGGACAGGGCGAGCCTACGAGCAGTACTTC
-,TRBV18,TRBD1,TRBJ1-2,CASSPGTGNYGYTF,TGTGCCAGCTCACCCGGGACAGGGAACTATGGCTACACCTTC
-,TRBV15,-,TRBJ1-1,CATRRGGGQGNTEAFF,TGTGCCACCAGAAGGGGCGGGGGTCAAGGGAACACTGAAGCTTTCTTT
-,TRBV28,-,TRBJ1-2,CASVAYYGYTF,TGTGCCAGCGTGGCCTACTATGGCTACACCTTC
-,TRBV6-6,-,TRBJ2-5,CASSYSNRQETQYF,TGTGCCAGCAGTTACTCGAACAGGCAAGAGACCCAGTACTTC
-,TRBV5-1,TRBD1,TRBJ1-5,CASSEGQRNQPQHF,TGCGCCAGCAGCGAGGGACAGAGGAATCAGCCCCAGCATTTT
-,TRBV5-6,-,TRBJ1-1,CASSLPAADSYEAFF,TGTGCCAGCAGCTTGCCCGCCGCGGACAGTTATGAAGCTTTCTTT
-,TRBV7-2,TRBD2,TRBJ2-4,CASSPRTSGVRYF,TGTGCCAGCAGCCCGCGGACTAGCGGGGTGAGGTACTTC
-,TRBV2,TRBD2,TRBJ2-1,CASIGALAGVFSEQFF,TGTGCCAGCATTGGGGCCTTAGCGGGAGTGTTCAGTGAGCAGTTCTTC
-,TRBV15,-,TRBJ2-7,CATSRDWRKGEYEQYF,TGTGCCACCAGCAGAGATTGGCGTAAGGGGGAGTACGAGCAGTACTTC
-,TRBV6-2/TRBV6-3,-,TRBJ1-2,CASSSSYRDGYTF,TGTGCCAGCAGTTCATCATACAGGGATGGCTACACCTTC
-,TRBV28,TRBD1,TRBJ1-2,CASSGAGTDFNYGYTF,TGTGCCAGCAGTGGGGCCGGGACAGATTTTAACTATGGCTACACCTTC
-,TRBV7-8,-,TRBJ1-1,CASSLTGSTEAFF,TGTGCCAGCAGCCTGACAGGCAGCACTGAAGCTTTCTTT
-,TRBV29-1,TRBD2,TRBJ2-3,CSVELGLAVEADTQYF,TGCAGCGTTGAACTCGGACTAGCGGTAGAGGCAGATACGCAGTATTTT
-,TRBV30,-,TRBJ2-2,CARLGRGAANTGELFF,TGTGCCAGGCTTGGTCGGGGGGCGGCAAACACCGGGGAGCTGTTTTTT
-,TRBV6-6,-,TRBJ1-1,CASSYQGRQNTEAFF,TGTGCCAGCAGTTACCAGGGTAGACAGAACACTGAAGCTTTCTTT
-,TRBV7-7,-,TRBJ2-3,CASSLFIADTQYF,TGTGCTAGCAGCTTATTTATAGCAGATACGCAGTATTTT
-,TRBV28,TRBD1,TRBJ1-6,CASIPGGYFNSPLHF,TGTGCCAGCATTCCAGGGGGGTACTTTAATTCACCCCTCCACTTT
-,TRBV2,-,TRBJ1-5,CASSVGGSNQPQHF,TGTGCCAGCAGTGTGGGAGGGAGCAATCAGCCCCAGCATTTT
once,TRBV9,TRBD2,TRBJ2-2,CASSKKGGRDTGELFF,TGTGCCAGCAGCAAAAAGGGAGGGCGGGACACCGGGGAGCTGTTTTTT
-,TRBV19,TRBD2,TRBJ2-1,CASSRLAGGSYNEQFF,TGTGCCAGTAGTCGACTAGCGGGGGGTTCCTACAATGAGCAGTTCTTC
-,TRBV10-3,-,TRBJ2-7,CAIREDNSYEQYF,TGTGCCATCAGGGAAGACAACTCCTACGAGCAGTACTTC
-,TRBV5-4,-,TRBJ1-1,CASSPPAGIGKWNTEAFF,TGTGCCAGCAGCCCCCCGGCTGGGATCGGGAAGTGGAACACTGAAGCTTTCTTT
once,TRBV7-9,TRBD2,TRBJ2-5,CASSPGTSGGQETQYF,TGTGCCAGCAGCCCCGGGACTAGCGGGGGTCAAGAGACCCAGTACTTC
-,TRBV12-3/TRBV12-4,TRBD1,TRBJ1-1,CASSQGGNTEAFF,TGTGCCAGCAGTCAGGGGGGGAACACTGAAGCTTTCTTT
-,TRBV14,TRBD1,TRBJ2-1,CASSHRGTGWGNEQFF,TGTGCCAGCAGCCACCGCGGGACAGGGTGGGGTAATGAGCAGTTCTTC
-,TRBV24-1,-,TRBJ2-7,CATSQTDPYEQYF,TGTGCCACCAGTCAGACAGACCCCTACGAGCAGTACTTC
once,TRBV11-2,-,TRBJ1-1,CASSLVGGGRVTEAFF,TGTGCCAGCAGCTTAGTGGGCGGGGGCCGAGTCACTGAAGCTTTCTTT
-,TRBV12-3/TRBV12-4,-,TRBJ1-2,CASSNGLSYGYTF,TGTGCCAGCAGTAACGGACTTTCCTATGGCTACACCTTC
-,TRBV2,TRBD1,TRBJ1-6,CASSSDRGQSPLHF,TGTGCCAGCAGTTCGGACAGGGGGCAATCACCCCTCCACTTT
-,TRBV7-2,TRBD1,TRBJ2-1,CASSLLGTGKQGEQFF,TGTGCCAGCAGCTTACTGGGGACAGGGAAGCAAGGTGAGCAGTTCTTC
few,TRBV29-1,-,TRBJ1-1,CSARNGDTEAFF,TGCAGCGCTAGGAACGGGGACACTGAAGCTTTCTTT
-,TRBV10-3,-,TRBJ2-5,CAISDTGWETQYF,TGTGCCATCAGTGATACGGGGTGGGAGACCCAGTACTTC
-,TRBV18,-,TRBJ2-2,CASSPTGQGGTGELFF,TGTGCCAGCTCACCCACCGGGCAGGGCGGAACCGGGGAGCTGTTTTTT
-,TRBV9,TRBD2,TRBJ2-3,CASSVGTSGSADTQYF,TGTGCCAGCAGCGTAGGGACTAGCGGGAGTGCAGATACGCAGTATTTT
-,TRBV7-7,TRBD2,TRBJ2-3,CASSFGSGISTDTQYF,TGTGCTAGCAGCTTTGGTAGCGGGATTAGCACAGATACGCAGTATTTT
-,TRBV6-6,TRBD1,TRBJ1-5,CASSNRDRGNQPQHF,TGTGCCAGCAGTAACCGGGACAGGGGGAATCAGCCCCAGCATTTT
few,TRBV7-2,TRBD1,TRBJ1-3,CASSLDGTGGSGNTIYF,TGTGCCAGCAGCCTAGACGGGACAGGTGGCTCTGGAAACACCATATATTTT
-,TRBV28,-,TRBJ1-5,CASSLYRAAGSDQPQHF,TGTGCCAGCAGTTTATATCGGGCGGCGGGGTCCGATCAGCCCCAGCATTTT
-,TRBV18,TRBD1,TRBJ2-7,CASSPSWQGAGEQYF,TGTGCCAGCTCACCATCCTGGCAGGGGGCGGGTGAGCAGTACTTC
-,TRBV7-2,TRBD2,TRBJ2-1,CASSPTSGIFSYNEQFF,TGTGCCAGCAGCCCTACTAGCGGGATATTCTCCTACAATGAGCAGTTCTTC
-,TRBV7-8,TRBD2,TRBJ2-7,CASSLLGAGRVLGEQYF,TGTGCCAGCAGCTTATTGGGAGCGGGACGTGTTTTGGGTGAGCAGTACTTC